Below are 27 T cell receptor beta chains sequenced from a single sample in a study of blood T cell repertoires in COVID-19. Data came from immunoSEQ multiplex PCR; TCRdb stores just in-frame clones and leaves some out. The repertoire holds 52,000 or so clones, with approximately 84% as singletons. Material: peripheral blood. The origin of the receptors is a man between 65 and 85 years old with active COVID-19.

The rearrangement uses TRBV3-1 (or the pseudogene TRBV3-2) and TRBJ1-1, with 8 positions matching TRBD1. Germline CDR1 reads LGHDT; CDR2 reads YNNKEL (reference sequence). The CDR3 sequence is 14 residues long. V dropped 6 bases and J dropped 1; count of bases not matched to a gene: 4. The CDR3 here is CASSAGTGNTEAFF. The DNA of the CDR3 is TGTGCCAGCAGTGCCGGGACAGGGAACACTGAAGCTTTCTTT.

The CDR3, as DNA: TGTGCCAGCACGGGGGGCAGAGGCTATGGCTACACCTTC. The encoded protein is CASTGGRGYGYTF. This chain joins TRBV2 and TRBJ1-2; weak D call: TRBD1 (6 bases). This CDR3 is built from 13 residues. The germline V gene has CDR1 SNHLY and CDR2 FYNNEI. Trimming shortened V by 7 bases and J by 4 bases, and 13 bases separated the two germline ends.

In this sample, this clone turned up a few times. The chain carries TRBV7-8 and TRBJ1-5, with no clear D. Trimming took off 5 bases at V and 0 bases at J, with 11 bases between the two ends. The V gene's germline CDR1 is SGHVS and CDR2 FQNEAQ. The CDR3 runs 15 residues. CDR3 DNA sequence: TGTGCCAGCAGCATGAATCAGGCTAGCAATCAGCCCCAGCATTTT. Its protein product is CASSMNQASNQPQHF.

CDR3 sequence (DNA): TGCGCCAGCAGCTTACGACAGGGCCTTAATGAAAAACTGTTTTTT. Its translation is CASSLRQGLNEKLFF. This rearrangement joins TRBV4-3 to TRBJ1-4; 7 bases are shared with TRBD1. Trimming removed 5 bases from V and 4 bases from J; junction bases left unmatched: 7. The CDR3 runs 15 residues. The germline V gene has CDR1 LGHNA and CDR2 YSLEER.

This clone was counted once. The chain couples TRBV6-5 to TRBJ1-2; 8 bases align to TRBD1. Trimming cost V 0 bases and J 2 bases; bases outside gene matches: 2. The CDR3 length is 15 residues. Germline assignment: CDR1 MNHEY and CDR2 SVGAGI. The CDR3 spells CASSYSQGANYGYTF. CDR3 coding DNA: TGTGCCAGCAGTTACTCGCAGGGGGCGAACTATGGCTACACCTTC.

This sequence joins TRBV18 and TRBJ2-5; no clear D gene. CDR3 length: 11 amino acids. V lost 3 bases and J 5 bases, leaving 4 bases between the germline ends. Per germline, CDR1 KGHSH and CDR2 LQKENI. This CDR3 is CASSPMETQYF. The CDR3 DNA reads TGTGCCAGCTCACCTATGGAGACCCAGTACTTC.

This clone was seen only once. V gene TRBV11-2 combines with J gene TRBJ2-7, with D maybe TRBD1 (5 bases). The V gene lost 2 bases and the J gene lost 1 base, with 12 bases spanning the gap. The CDR3 consists of 15 residues. From germline, CDR1 is SGHAT and CDR2 FQNNGV. CDR3 DNA sequence: TGTGCCAGCAGCTTACAGGGTGTCATGTCCTACGAGCAGTACTTC. It translates to CASSLQGVMSYEQYF.

The gene calls are TRBV5-3 and TRBJ2-1; TRBD2 matches at 8 bases. Being an ORF, TRBV5-3 has a function that is uncertain. Trimming at V came to 0 bases and at J to 8 bases, leaving 1 base not matched to a gene. The CDR3 loop spans 13 amino acids. CDR3 in DNA: TGTGCCAGAAGCTTGGAAGCGGGGGATGAGCAGTTCTTC. Translated, it gives CARSLEAGDEQFF.

This clone appeared many times. The gene calls are TRBV2 and TRBJ2-7, with D perhaps matching TRBD1 (5 bases). V lost 4 bases, J lost 5 bases, and 21 bases lay in between. CDR3 length: 16 residues. The germline CDR1 and CDR2 sequences are SNHLY and FYNNEI. The CDR3: CASSGSAADPRDEQYF. The CDR3 DNA reads TGTGCCAGCAGTGGGAGCGCTGCGGACCCCAGGGACGAGCAGTACTTC.

This clone occurred a few times. V and J are TRBV18 and TRBJ2-7; 7 nucleotides align to TRBD2. In germline, CDR1 is KGHSH, CDR2 LQKENI. Germline trimming cut 3 bases from V and 5 bases from J; bases unmatched to any gene: 10. This CDR3 is 15 amino acids long. DNA of the CDR3: TGTGCCAGCTCACCCCGACTAGCCCGTGGGGACGAGCAGTACTTC. This sequence encodes CASSPRLARGDEQYF.

J is TRBJ2-7 and V is TRBV18; tentative D call: TRBD1 (5 bases). CDR1 is KGHSH and CDR2 is LQKENI in the germline V gene. The CDR3 runs to 13 residues. Between the trimmed V and J ends, which lost 6 bases and 6 bases, there was a span of 15 bases. CDR3 in amino acids: CASSADKTGEQYF. As DNA, the CDR3 is TGTGCCAGCTCCGCGGACAAAACGGGCGAGCAGTACTTC.

Notes on this clone: As the CDR3 is not closed by the conserved phenylalanine or tryptophan, this likely results from a read error. The limits of the CDR3 on the DNA are not certain, so only TCRdb's listed CDR3 is given. The chain employs TRBV20-1 and TRBJ1-1; the table's D call, TRBD1, has no DNA check behind it. Germline values: CDR1 DFQATT, CDR2 SNEGSKA (reference sequence). The CDR3 is made up of 10 amino acids, end residues included. CDR3 sequence reads: CSATGTGLKY.

The V gene is TRBV5-4, the J gene TRBJ2-2; no firm D call. Trimming left V 0 bases short and J 3 bases short, with 3 bases between. The CDR3 extends over 13 amino acids. Germline CDR1 SGHNT, CDR2 YYREEE (reference sequence). The CDR3 region has the DNA TGTGCCAGCAGCTTGGCGGACACCGGGGAGCTGTTTTTT. It specifies CASSLADTGELFF.

The V gene is TRBV6-5, the J gene TRBJ1-2; 7 bases align to TRBD1. The CDR3 length is 14 residues. CDR1 MNHEY and CDR2 SVGAGI come from the germline V gene. The junction had 3 bases not matched to a gene; V was cut back by 3 bases and J by 2 bases. CDR3 residues: CASSYNRGNYGYTF. Here the CDR3 DNA reads TGTGCCAGCAGTTATAACAGGGGCAACTATGGCTACACCTTC.

V usage is TRBV7-2 and J usage is TRBJ2-5; unclear D gene. Trimming shortened V by 5 bases and J by 2 bases, and 12 bases separated the two germline ends. This CDR3 is 14 amino acids long. In germline, CDR1 is SGHTA, CDR2 FQGNSA. The DNA for the CDR3 is TGTGCCAGCAGCACGACATCAAGACAAGAGACCCAGTACTTC. It translates to CASSTTSRQETQYF.

The chain couples TRBV28 to TRBJ1-2; 7 positions agree with TRBD1. From germline, CDR1 is MDHEN and CDR2 SYDVKM. This CDR3 is built from 14 residues. J gave up 7 bases and V 5 bases, and 10 bases lay outside the gene matches. Here the CDR3 reads CASSRQGRAGGYTF. CDR3 DNA sequence: TGTGCCAGCAGTCGACAGGGACGGGCTGGTGGCTACACCTTC.

The genes are TRBV6-7 and TRBJ2-1; D is perhaps TRBD2 (6 bases). TRBV6-7 is classed as an ORF, of uncertain function. The V end lost 7 bases, the J end lost 0 bases, and 16 bases lay between the germline ends. This CDR3 has 16 residues. The CDR3 region has the DNA TGTGCCAGCACCTTCGGGGGACCCAGCTCCTACAATGAGCAGTTCTTC. It is translated as CASTFGGPSSYNEQFF.

This chain links TRBV27 with TRBJ2-7; D possibly corresponds to TRBD2 (7 bases). CDR3 length: 17 residues. Germline values: CDR1 MNHEY, CDR2 SMNVEV (reference sequence). Between the trimmed V and J ends, which lost 1 base and 2 bases, there was a span of 18 bases. CDR3 protein: CASSLLVGGGSPYEQYF. Written as DNA, the CDR3 is TGTGCCAGCAGTTTATTAGTGGGAGGGGGAAGCCCCTACGAGCAGTACTTC.

This clone has a single count. V is TRBV4-3 and J is TRBJ2-1; the match to TRBD2 covers 7 bases. This CDR3 region has 17 residues. Per the germline V gene, CDR1 is LGHNA and CDR2 is YSLEER. V was pared by 0 bases and J by 2 bases, with 7 bases of the junction left unmatched. Written as DNA, the CDR3 is TGCGCCAGCAGCCAAGATTACCTAGCGGAACCCTACAATGAGCAGTTCTTC. This gives the protein CASSQDYLAEPYNEQFF.

This clone was recorded only once. This chain links TRBV7-2 with TRBJ1-1; possible D gene TRBD1, 6 bases. Germline V gives CDR1 SGHTA, CDR2 FQGNSA. The CDR3 has 15 amino acids. Trimming stripped 1 base from V and 1 base from J, with 10 bases between. CDR3 sequence reads: CASSLEGTTNTEAFF. Here the CDR3 DNA reads TGTGCCAGCAGCTTAGAAGGGACAACGAACACTGAAGCTTTCTTT.

This clone was seen a handful of times. This chain connects TRBV12-3 or TRBV12-4 to TRBJ2-2, with D perhaps matching TRBD1 (6 bases). The CDR3 totals 13 residues. V shed 7 bases and J shed 7 bases, with 13 bases lying between them. In DNA form, the CDR3 reads TGTGCCAGCACCCCACAGGGCGACGGGGAGCTGTTTTTT. Protein product: CASTPQGDGELFF.

This chain links TRBV11-1 with TRBJ2-5; D gene unclear. Per the germline V gene, CDR1 is SGHAT and CDR2 is FQDESV (reference sequence). The CDR3 loop spans 13 amino acids. Trimming left V 5 bases short and J 3 bases short, with 10 bases between. The CDR3 DNA reads as TGTGCCAGCAGCCCAAAACGGGAAGAGACCCAGTACTTC. Its translation: CASSPKREETQYF.

The chain combines TRBV7-3 with TRBJ2-1; 8 nucleotides line up with TRBD2. The CDR3 runs 15 residues. The junction had 2 bases not matched to a gene; V was cut back by 0 bases and J by 4 bases. CDR1 is SGHTA and CDR2 is FQGTGA in the germline V gene. CDR3 in DNA: TGTGCCAGCAGCTTAACAGCGGGAGTTTACAATGAGCAGTTCTTC. Translating it yields CASSLTAGVYNEQFF.

The gene calls are TRBV6-4 and TRBJ2-3, with D possibly TRBD2 on 5 matching bases. Looked up from germline, CDR1 is MRHNA and CDR2 is SNTAGT. This CDR3 spans 13 amino acids. Trimming pared 6 bases from V and 5 bases from J, leaving 12 bases between. DNA of the CDR3: TGTGCCAGCAGCTCTAGACGGGGAGATACGCAGTATTTT. Protein sequence: CASSSRRGDTQYF.

J is TRBJ2-5 and V is TRBV3-1 (or the pseudogene TRBV3-2); TRBD2 might be the D (5 bases). This CDR3 has 14 residues. V was cut by 4 bases and J by 1 base, with 10 bases left in between. The V gene's germline CDR1 is LGHDT and CDR2 YNNKEL (reference sequence). CDR3 DNA sequence: TGTGCCAGCAGCCGGCCCGGGATCCAAGAGACCCAGTACTTC. Its protein is CASSRPGIQETQYF.

CDR3 nucleotides: TGCGCCAGCAGCCAAGAGTTCGAGCTTCGTAGCAAAAACATTCAGTACTTC. This encodes CASSQEFELRSKNIQYF. The rearrangement links TRBV4-1 to TRBJ2-4; D uncertain. The germline CDR1 and CDR2 sequences are MGHRA and YSYEKL. CDR3 length: 17 amino acids. V was trimmed by 0 bases and J by 3 bases, leaving 15 bases between them.

The J gene is TRBJ1-5, the V gene TRBV5-5; D unclear. CDR3 length equals 13 residues. The V end lost 4 bases, the J end lost 4 bases, and 9 bases lay between the germline ends. CDR1 is SGHKS and CDR2 is YYEKEE in the germline V gene (reference sequence). The CDR3 nucleotides read TGTGCCAGCAGCCCTGACACTAATCAGCCCCAGCATTTT. It encodes CASSPDTNQPQHF.